The next 21 T cell receptor beta chains were all read from a single sample in a study of shared clonotypes between healthy human individuals. Produced via immunoSEQ multiplex PCR; TCRdb's table is partial and in-frame only. The sample lists about 1.1 million clones, roughly 80% occurring once. Sample: memory CD4+ T cells from PBMCs. This sample's subset: CD45RA-negative fraction. The receptor set was obtained from a man between 18 and 29 years old in good health. Some clones in this sample may be carry-over from other donors' samples.

The rearrangement uses TRBV4-1 and TRBJ2-5; D gene uncertain. This CDR3 has 16 amino acids. V was cut by 4 bases and J by 5 bases, with 20 bases left in between. CDR1 is MGHRA and CDR2 is YSYEKL in the germline V gene. The CDR3 loop is CASSPGPIEPGETQYF. The CDR3 DNA reads as TGCGCCAGCAGCCCCGGGCCTATCGAACCCGGGGAGACCCAGTACTTC.

V usage is TRBV5-1 and J usage is TRBJ2-7; D gene uncertain. Trimming left V 7 bases short and J 0 bases short, with 11 bases between. Germline V gene sequence: CDR1 SGHRS, CDR2 YFSETQ. The CDR3 is made up of 13 amino acids. The CDR3 here is CASGAVTSYEQYF. The DNA of the CDR3 is TGCGCCAGCGGAGCCGTCACCTCCTACGAGCAGTACTTC.

This chain links TRBV4-2 with TRBJ1-4; D is unclear. The CDR3 runs to 15 residues. Trimming pared 7 bases from V and 6 bases from J, leaving 18 bases between. Germline V gene sequence: CDR1 LGHNA, CDR2 YNFKEQ. This chain's CDR3 is CASNYKTGMDEKLFF. For the CDR3, the DNA is TGTGCCAGCAACTACAAAACGGGTATGGATGAAAAACTGTTTTTT.

As for this clone: One base separates it from a far larger clone, so it is likely a read error. This CDR3 is missing its conserved last phenylalanine or tryptophan, likely due to a read error. No DNA is shown, since the ends of the CDR3 on it are uncertain; the CDR3 is the one TCRdb lists. This chain uses TRBV30 with TRBJ2-3; the D segment call TRBD2 is taken from the table without a DNA check. The CDR3 spans 12 residues, counting both ends. From germline, CDR1 is GTSNPN and CDR2 SVGIG (reference sequence). The chain's CDR3 is CAWSIGLVGSSS.

V usage is TRBV18 and J usage is TRBJ2-7, with D perhaps matching TRBD1 (5 bases). The CDR3 is 14 amino acids. Germline values: CDR1 KGHSH, CDR2 LQKENI. The V and J ends lost 5 bases and 3 bases respectively, with 14 bases between them. In nucleotides, the CDR3 is TGTGCCAGCTCAATCCAAACAGGTCTCTACGAGCAGTACTTC. This codes for CASSIQTGLYEQYF.

The sample holds a few counts of this clone. Other DNA sequences in this specimen translate into the identical CDR3. CDR3 sequence reads: CASSGQEKETQYF. The CDR3 bases are TGTGCCAGCAGTGGTCAGGAAAAAGAGACCCAGTACTTC. This rearrangement joins TRBV2 to TRBJ2-5; D gene uncertain. The CDR3 sequence is 13 residues long. Germline loops: CDR1 SNHLY, CDR2 FYNNEI. V lost 4 bases and J 3 bases, leaving 9 bases between the germline ends.

The gene calls are TRBV6-1 and TRBJ2-7, with a possible D match to TRBD2 (6 bases). The ends were cut back, 4 bases at V and 0 bases at J, with 22 bases in the middle. Germline V gene lookup returns CDR1 MNHNS and CDR2 SASEGT. The CDR3 is 18 amino acids. CDR3 DNA: TGTGCCAGCAGTGCCTTCGCGGGGTCTGTCCCGAGCTCCTACGAGCAGTACTTC. Protein product: CASSAFAGSVPSSYEQYF.

This sequence joins TRBV27 and TRBJ1-2; the D gene is possibly TRBD1 (5 bases). CDR3 size: 13 residues. From germline, CDR1 is MNHEY and CDR2 SMNVEV (reference sequence). Deletions cut 6 bases from V and 7 bases from J, with 15 bases between. The CDR3 reads CASSLEGRSGYTF. CDR3 DNA sequence: TGTGCCAGCAGCCTCGAGGGGAGAAGTGGCTACACCTTC.

The V and J genes are TRBV10-3 and TRBJ2-1, with TRBD2 matching over 11 bases. Trimming cost V 3 bases and J 8 bases; bases outside gene matches: 9. Germline lookup yields CDR1 ENHRY and CDR2 SYGVKD. The CDR3 contains 16 residues. The CDR3 DNA sequence: TGTGCCATCAGTGATTCCACTAGCGGGAGAAGGCATGAGCAGTTCTTC. Translation: CAISDSTSGRRHEQFF.

The genes are TRBV10-3 and TRBJ2-3; 7 bases align to TRBD2. CDR3 length: 14 amino acids. V trimming: 8 bases; J trimming: 3 bases; junction bases outside the gene matches: 8. Germline-derived CDR1 and CDR2 are ENHRY and SYGVKD. CDR3 bases: TGTGCCATCGGGAGGGGAGGGGATACAGATACGCAGTATTTT. Translation: CAIGRGGDTDTQYF.

This chain uses TRBV16 with TRBJ2-7, with 8 nucleotides matching TRBD1. CDR1 is KGHSY and CDR2 is FQNENV in the germline V gene. There are 16 residues in the CDR3. After removal of 3 bases from V and 5 bases from J, the junction contained 12 bases not matched to a gene. The CDR3 DNA follows: TGTGCCAGCAGCCATACCCCCAGGGGGCGCGCCCACGAGCAGTACTTC. The encoded protein is CASSHTPRGRAHEQYF.

The CDR3 region has the DNA TGTGCCAGCAGTTTATCGGCAGGGGGGAACACTGAAGCTTTCTTT. Amino acids: CASSLSAGGNTEAFF. The gene calls are TRBV28 and TRBJ1-1; 7 nucleotides line up with TRBD1. Germline loops: CDR1 MDHEN, CDR2 SYDVKM. The ends lost 1 base at V and 1 base at J; junction bases unmatched: 3. This CDR3 has 15 residues.

As for this clone: One junction end disagrees with the germline gene, perhaps due to a read error. The CDR3 sequence is CASSMDRGDRYTF. CDR3 in DNA: TGTGCTAGTAGTATGGACAGGGGCGACCGCTACACCTTC. V usage is TRBV19 and J usage is TRBJ1-2, with 9 bases matching TRBD1. Germline V lookup: CDR1 LNHDA, CDR2 SQIVND (reference sequence). There are 13 residues in the CDR3.

The V gene is TRBV7-9, the J gene TRBJ1-4; 7 bases are shared with TRBD1. This CDR3 has 13 amino acids. Germline trimming cut 5 bases from V and 11 bases from J; bases unmatched to any gene: 8. CDR1 and CDR2 (germline): SEHNR, FQNEAQ (reference sequence). In DNA form, the CDR3 reads TGTGCCAGCAGCAAGACAGGGACCGAGAAACTGTTTTTT. It is translated as CASSKTGTEKLFF.

This clone came up once. The genes are TRBV28 and TRBJ2-7; D unresolved. The CDR3 covers 13 residues. Germline loops: CDR1 MDHEN, CDR2 SYDVKM. V lost 6 bases and J 3 bases, leaving 12 bases between the germline ends. CDR3 protein: CASSQIEFYEQYF. The CDR3 bases are TGTGCCAGCAGCCAAATTGAGTTCTACGAGCAGTACTTC.

The J gene is TRBJ1-2, the V gene TRBV15, with D hard to call. Germline CDR1 reads LNHNV; CDR2 reads YYDKDF (reference sequence). This CDR3 is built from 14 residues. V lost 5 bases and J 4 bases, leaving 14 bases between the germline ends. CDR3 loop: CATSLRRAGYGYTF. For the CDR3, the DNA is TGTGCCACCAGCCTGAGACGCGCAGGCTATGGCTACACCTTC. The variable domain in full, completed from reference TRBV15 and TRBJ1-2, reads DAMVIQNPRYQVTQFGKPVTLSCSQTLNHNVMYWYQQKSSQAPKLLFHYYDKDFNNEADTPDNFQSRRPNTSFCFLDIRSPGLGDTAMYLCATSLRRAGYGYTFGSGTRLTVV.

The chain links TRBV5-1 to TRBJ2-3; TRBD2 aligns across 11 bases. Germline V CDR1 and CDR2: SGHRS, YFSETQ. The J segment lost 2 bases and the V segment lost 4 bases, leaving 9 bases of the junction unmatched. The CDR3 has 17 residues. CDR3 in amino acids: CASSPLAGGPDTDTQYF. The CDR3 coding sequence is TGCGCCAGCAGCCCTTTAGCGGGAGGGCCCGACACAGATACGCAGTATTTT.

The chain employs TRBV6-1 and TRBJ1-5; D gene unclear. Trimming cost V 4 bases and J 7 bases, with 14 bases left between them. Germline CDR1 reads MNHNS; CDR2 reads SASEGT. This CDR3 is 14 amino acids long. The CDR3 region has the DNA TGTGCCAGCAGTGTAGGGTGGGGTGAACAGCCCCAGCATTTT. It yields the protein CASSVGWGEQPQHF.

The chain combines TRBV5-4 with TRBJ2-3; 7 bases align to TRBD2. Germline CDR1 reads SGHNT; CDR2 reads YYREEE (reference sequence). The V segment lost 7 bases and the J segment 2 bases; nucleotides outside the gene matches: 4. The CDR3 contains 13 residues. As DNA, the CDR3 is TGTGCCAGCCCTAGCGGAACCACAGATACGCAGTATTTT. This codes for CASPSGTTDTQYF.

The chain has TRBV29-1 and TRBJ2-7, with 11 positions matching TRBD1. The trim removed 4 bases at V and 6 bases at J, leaving 5 bases unmatched. The CDR3 length is 13 residues. Germline V gene sequence: CDR1 SQVTM, CDR2 ANQGSEA. In nucleotides, the CDR3 is TGCAGCGTTGGAATTGGACAGGGGGCCGAGCAGTACTTC. Residues: CSVGIGQGAEQYF.

This chain links TRBV5-1 with TRBJ2-1; TRBD2 is a possible D gene (6 bases). Germline V gene lookup returns CDR1 SGHRS and CDR2 YFSETQ. The CDR3 runs to 16 residues. V shed 3 bases and J shed 1 base, with 14 bases lying between them. CDR3 sequence reads: CASSSRGASSYNEQFF. The CDR3 DNA is TGCGCCAGCAGCTCCCGCGGGGCCTCATCCTACAATGAGCAGTTCTTC.